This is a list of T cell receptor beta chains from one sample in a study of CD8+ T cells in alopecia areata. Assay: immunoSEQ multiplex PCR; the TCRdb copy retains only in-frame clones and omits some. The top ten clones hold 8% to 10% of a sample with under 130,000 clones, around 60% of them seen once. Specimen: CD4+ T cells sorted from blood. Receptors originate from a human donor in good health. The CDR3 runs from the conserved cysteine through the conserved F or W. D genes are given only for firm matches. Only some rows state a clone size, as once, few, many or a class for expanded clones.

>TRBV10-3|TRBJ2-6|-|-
TGTGCCATCAAGGCAGGGACCTCCACTCTCTCTGGGGCCAACGTCCTGACTTTC
CAIKAGTSTLSGANVLTF
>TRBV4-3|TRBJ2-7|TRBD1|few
TGCGCCAGCAGCGGATACTGGACAGGTAACTACGAGCAGTACTTC
CASSGYWTGNYEQYF
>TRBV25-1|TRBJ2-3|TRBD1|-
TGTGCCAGCAGTGAACAGGGGGCAGATACGCAGTATTTT
CASSEQGADTQYF
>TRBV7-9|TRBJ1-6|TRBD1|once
TGTGCCAGCAGCCCGATACAGGGGCTAAGTGATTCACCCCTCCACTTT
CASSPIQGLSDSPLHF
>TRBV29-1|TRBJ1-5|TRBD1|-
TGCAGCGTTGGACAGGGGGAAGGCTCGTCGTATCAGCCCCAGCATTTT
CSVGQGEGSSYQPQHF
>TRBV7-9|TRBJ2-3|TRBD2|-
TGTGCCAGCAGCTTAGCTAGCGGGGCAACAGATACGCAGTATTTT
CASSLASGATDTQYF
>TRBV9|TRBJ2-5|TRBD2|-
TGTGCCAGCAGCGCCCCTGGCGGGGGAGTCCTAGGAGGGACCCAGTACTTC
CASSAPGGGVLGGTQYF
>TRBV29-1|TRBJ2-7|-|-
TGCAGCGTTGAAGGCAGTACCACCTACGAGCAGTACTTC
CSVEGSTTYEQYF
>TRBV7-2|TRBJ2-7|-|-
TGTGCCAGCAGCTTAGCTGGGGGCGACATCTACGAGCAGTACTTC
CASSLAGGDIYEQYF
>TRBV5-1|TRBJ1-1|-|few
TGCGCCAGCAGCTTGGCCCCCGGGATCCCCCAGGAAGCTTTCTTT
CASSLAPGIPQEAFF
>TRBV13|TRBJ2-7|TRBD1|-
TGTGCCAGCAGCTCCAGGACAGGGAGCTCCTACGAGCAGTACTTC
CASSSRTGSSYEQYF
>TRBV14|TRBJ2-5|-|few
TGTGCCAGCAGCCCCCTCGGGAGATCTAGGAGGGAGACCCAGTACTTC
CASSPLGRSRRETQYF
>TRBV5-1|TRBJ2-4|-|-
TGCGCCAGCAGTGGGCTAGATCTAAACATTCAGTACTTC
CASSGLDLNIQYF
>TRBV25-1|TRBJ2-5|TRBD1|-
TGTGCCAGCAGTGTTCAGGGGGCGAATGAGACCCAGTACTTC
CASSVQGANETQYF
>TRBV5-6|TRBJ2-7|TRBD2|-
TGTGCCAGCAGCACGGGACTAGCGGGGACGCGAGAGCAGTACTTC
CASSTGLAGTREQYF
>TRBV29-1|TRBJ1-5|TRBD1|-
TGCAGCGTGAAAACCGGGACAGGAGGCAATCAGCCCCAGCATTTT
CSVKTGTGGNQPQHF
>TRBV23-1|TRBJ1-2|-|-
TGCGCCAGCAGTCGCAGCAGGGATGGCTACACCTTC
CASSRSRDGYTF
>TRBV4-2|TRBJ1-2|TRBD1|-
TGTGCCAGCAGCCAGGATGACAGGGCTAACTATGGCTACACCTTC
CASSQDDRANYGYTF
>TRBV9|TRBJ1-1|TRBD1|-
TGTGCCAGCAGTGACCCATGGGACAGGGATCGGATCACTGAAGCTTTCTTT
CASSDPWDRDRITEAFF
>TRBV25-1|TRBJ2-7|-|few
TGTGCCAGCAGCGGCAGCTCCTACGAGCAGTACTTC
CASSGSSYEQYF
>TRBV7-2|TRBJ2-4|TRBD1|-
TGTGCCAGCAGCTTGGGACAGGGGGGAAACATTCAGTACTTC
CASSLGQGGNIQYF
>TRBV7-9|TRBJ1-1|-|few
TGTGCCAGCACCCGGGGGTATGAGAACACTGAAGCTTTCTTT
CASTRGYENTEAFF
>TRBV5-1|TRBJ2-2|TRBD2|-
TGCGCCAGCAGCTCTAGCGGGGGCACCGGGGAGCTGTTTTTT
CASSSSGGTGELFF
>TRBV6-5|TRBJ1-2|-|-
TGTGCCAGCAGTTACTCCGGGGGGCTCGGCTACACCTTC
CASSYSGGLGYTF
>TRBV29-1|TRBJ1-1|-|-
TGCAGCGTTGAGTCCCCGGGCCGTAGCACTGAAGCTTTCTTT
CSVESPGRSTEAFF
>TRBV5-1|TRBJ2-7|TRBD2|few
TGCGCCAGCAGCTTGGGGACTAGCGGATACTACGAGCAGTACTTC
CASSLGTSGYYEQYF
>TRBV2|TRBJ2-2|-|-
TGTGCCAGCAGTATCGGTGGGGCCGGGGAGCTGTTTTTT
CASSIGGAGELFF
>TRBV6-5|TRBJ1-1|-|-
TGTGCCAGCGAAGGACACCCGAACACTGAAGCTTTCTTT
CASEGHPNTEAFF
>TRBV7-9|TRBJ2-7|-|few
TGTGCCAGCAGCTTGGGAGTGACAGGATCCACCTACGAGCAGTACTTC
CASSLGVTGSTYEQYF
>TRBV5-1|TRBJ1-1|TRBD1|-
TGCGCCAGCAGCTTGGACAGGGGGAACACTGAAGCTTTCTTT
CASSLDRGNTEAFF
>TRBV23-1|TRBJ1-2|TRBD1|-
TGCGCCAGCCCCAGGACAGGGACGTATGGCTACACCTTC
CASPRTGTYGYTF
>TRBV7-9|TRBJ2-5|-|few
TGTGCCAGCAGCTTAGGCGCCTTGGGGACCCAGTACTTC
CASSLGALGTQYF
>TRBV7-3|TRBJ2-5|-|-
TGTGCCAGCAGCTTAAGCAGGACGGAGACCCAGTACTTC
CASSLSRTETQYF
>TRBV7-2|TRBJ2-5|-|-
TGTGCCAGCAGCTTAGGGGGCGGAAAAGAGACCCAGTACTTC
CASSLGGGKETQYF
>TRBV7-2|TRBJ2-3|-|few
TGTGCCAGCAGCCCCTCGGGGTGGGACGCAGATACGCAGTATTTT
CASSPSGWDADTQYF
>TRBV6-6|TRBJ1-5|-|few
TGTGCCAGCAGTTGGGGTACGAGTCAGCCCCAGCATTTT
CASSWGTSQPQHF
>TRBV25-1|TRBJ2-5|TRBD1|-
TGTGCCAGCAGTGAGAGACAGGGCAGGGAGACCCAGTACTTC
CASSERQGRETQYF
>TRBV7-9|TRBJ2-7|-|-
TGTGCCAGCAGCCCAACCGGACGCGGGGTCGAGTACTTC
CASSPTGRGVEYF
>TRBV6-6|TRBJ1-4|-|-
TGTGCCAGCAGGAATAATGAAAAACTGTTTTTT
CASRNNEKLFF
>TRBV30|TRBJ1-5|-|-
TGTGCCTGGAGTGTCCGACGGAAAAATCAGCCCCAGCATTTT
CAWSVRRKNQPQHF